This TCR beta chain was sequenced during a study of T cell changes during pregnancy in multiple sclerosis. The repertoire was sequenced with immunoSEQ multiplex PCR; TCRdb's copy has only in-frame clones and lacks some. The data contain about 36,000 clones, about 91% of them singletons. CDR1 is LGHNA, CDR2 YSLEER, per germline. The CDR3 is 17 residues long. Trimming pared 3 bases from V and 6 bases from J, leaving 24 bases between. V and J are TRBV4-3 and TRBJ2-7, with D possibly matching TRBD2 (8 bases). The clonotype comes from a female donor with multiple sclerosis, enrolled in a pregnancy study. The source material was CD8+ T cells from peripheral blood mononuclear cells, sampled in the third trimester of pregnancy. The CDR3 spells CASSHLTGVAGPSEQYF. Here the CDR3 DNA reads TGCGCCAGCAGCCATTTAACAGGGGTAGCGGGGCCCTCCGAGCAGTACTTC.